Shown below are 26 T cell receptor beta chains from a single sample sequenced in a study of beta chain features in type 1 diabetes. Expressed TCRB transcripts were sequenced, since all the RNA that had been isolated was reverse transcribed. Sequenced by immunoSEQ multiplex PCR; TCRdb stores in-frame clones only, minus some. The sample has around 240,000 clones, over 8.5% seen once. Sequenced material: naive CD4+ T cells from blood. Receptors originate from a woman younger than 35 in good health.

With respect to this clone: Within the sample, other DNA sequences also encode this same CDR3. The chain uses TRBV5-1 and TRBJ2-1; D unclear. This CDR3 comprises 12 residues. Trimming took off 0 bases at V and 6 bases at J, with 4 bases between the two ends. Germline CDR1 SGHRS, CDR2 YFSETQ. The CDR3 loop reads CASSLASNEQFF. The CDR3 nucleotides are TGCGCCAGCAGCTTGGCTAGCAATGAGCAGTTCTTC.

This rearrangement joins TRBV4-1 to TRBJ1-1, with 7 bases that match TRBD1. V shed 4 bases and J 11 bases; nucleotides not matched to a gene: 13. The CDR3 spans 14 residues. The germline CDR1 and CDR2 sequences are MGHRA and YSYEKL. The CDR3 DNA sequence: TGCGCCAGCAGCCTACCCGGGACAGCGGCCGGCGCTTTCTTT. As protein: CASSLPGTAAGAFF.

This clone was observed a few times. The V call is TRBV7-2, the J call TRBJ2-3; 12 nucleotides line up with TRBD2. CDR3 length: 15 residues. Germline trimming cut 3 bases from V and 4 bases from J; bases unmatched to any gene: 2. Per the germline V gene, CDR1 is SGHTA and CDR2 is FQGNSA. CDR3 sequence: CASSLASGGADTQYF. CDR3 DNA: TGTGCCAGCAGCTTGGCTAGCGGGGGGGCAGATACGCAGTATTTT. Drawing the rest from reference TRBV7-2 and TRBJ2-3, the complete variable domain is GAGVSQSPSNKVTEKGKDVELRCDPISGHTALYWYRQSLGQGLEFLIYFQGNSAPDKSGLPSDRFSAERTGGSVSTLTIQRTQQEDSAVYLCASSLASGGADTQYFGPGTRLTVL.

This clone has just a few counts. The V and J genes are TRBV5-6 and TRBJ2-1; D possibly corresponds to TRBD1 (5 bases). Germline CDR1 is SGHDT and CDR2 is YYEEEE. V was cut by 4 bases and J by 5 bases, with 19 bases left in between. The CDR3 runs to 16 residues. CDR3 in DNA: TGTGCCAGCAGCCCCTTTTCGGGTTCACAGGACAATGAGCAGTTCTTC. Its translation is CASSPFSGSQDNEQFF.

This clone was seen a few times. The V call is TRBV9, the J call TRBJ2-3, with TRBD2 matching over 7 bases. The CDR3 is 19 residues long. V gave up 0 bases and J gave up 7 bases; unmatched junction bases: 20. Germline assignment: CDR1 SGDLS and CDR2 YYNGEE. CDR3 sequence reads: CASSVGTTRGSGPRYTQYF. For the CDR3, the DNA is TGTGCCAGCAGCGTAGGGACGACGCGGGGTAGCGGGCCCCGATATACGCAGTATTTT.

Only a few counts were recorded for this clone. The chain joins TRBV6-6 to TRBJ2-7; D is perhaps TRBD2 (6 bases). Germline loops: CDR1 MNHNY, CDR2 SVGAGI (reference sequence). The CDR3 sequence is 12 residues long. The V and J ends lost 7 bases and 3 bases respectively, with 10 bases between them. As DNA, the CDR3 is TGTGCCAGCACCAACGGGGGCTACGAGCAGTACTTC. It translates to CASTNGGYEQYF.

The genes are TRBV5-6 and TRBJ2-6; 12 positions agree with TRBD2. Germline loops: CDR1 SGHDT, CDR2 YYEEEE. The CDR3 covers 19 residues. Trimming cost V 2 bases and J 0 bases; bases outside gene matches: 6. The CDR3 DNA reads as TGTGCCAGCAGCTTCCGGACTAGCGGGGCTATCTCTGGGGCCAACGTCCTGACTTTC. As protein: CASSFRTSGAISGANVLTF.

The rearrangement uses TRBV7-9 and TRBJ2-7; 13 positions match TRBD2. The ends lost 5 bases at V and 7 bases at J; junction bases unmatched: 8. CDR3 length: 15 amino acids. The V gene's germline CDR1 is SEHNR and CDR2 FQNEAQ (reference sequence). The CDR3 coding sequence is TGTGCCAGCAGCCAAGGACTAGCGGGAGTAGGTGAGCAGTACTTC. It translates to CASSQGLAGVGEQYF. Combining the CDR3 with reference TRBV7-9 and TRBJ2-7 gives the whole variable domain DTGVSQNPRHKITKRGQNVTFRCDPISEHNRLYWYRQTLGQGPEFLTYFQNEAQLEKSRLLSDRFSAERPKGSFSTLEIQRTEQGDSAMYLCASSQGLAGVGEQYFGPGTRLTVT.

The chain couples TRBV23-1 to TRBJ2-3, with 12 bases fitting TRBD2. TRBV23-1 is labeled an ORF, and its function is uncertain. This CDR3 is built from 18 residues. V gave up 8 bases and J gave up 0 bases; unmatched junction bases: 12. CDR3 protein: CASVTSGGPGISTDTQYF. The CDR3 DNA sequence: TGCGCCAGCGTAACTAGCGGGGGGCCAGGCATAAGCACAGATACGCAGTATTTT.

This clone was counted a few times. The chain is built from TRBV2 and TRBJ1-6, with 7 bases fitting TRBD1. Germline values: CDR1 SNHLY, CDR2 FYNNEI. The length of the CDR3 is 19 residues. V dropped 5 bases and J dropped 1; count of bases not matched to a gene: 14. The CDR3 coding sequence is TGTGCCAGCAGTTTTCGGGACAGCGGTGACGGGTCCTATAATTCACCCCTCCACTTT. This sequence encodes CASSFRDSGDGSYNSPLHF.

This clone occurred a few times. The genes are TRBV5-1 and TRBJ2-1; 14 nucleotides match TRBD2. The CDR3 consists of 17 residues. Germline CDR1 SGHRS, CDR2 YFSETQ. V lost 4 bases to trimming and J lost 1 base; unmatched junction nucleotides: 4. Written as DNA, the CDR3 is TGCGCCAGCAGCCAAGGACTAGCGGGAGGTTCCTACAATGAGCAGTTCTTC. Translated, it gives CASSQGLAGGSYNEQFF.

This clone was detected only a few times. CDR3 DNA sequence: TGTGCCAGCAGCGCCTCAGGGCGGCTAAATGAAAAACTGTTTTTT. It codes for CASSASGRLNEKLFF. The chain employs TRBV7-9 and TRBJ1-4; D perhaps matches TRBD1 (5 bases). V lost 5 bases and J lost 5, with 15 bases in between. This CDR3 has 15 residues. Germline-derived CDR1 and CDR2 are SEHNR and FQNEAQ (reference sequence).

This clone was picked up a small number of times. The chain links TRBV6-5 to TRBJ1-1; D possibly corresponds to TRBD1 (6 bases). The CDR3 extends over 14 amino acids. The germline V and J ends were trimmed by 4 bases and 6 bases, with 15 bases remaining between them. Germline CDR1 and CDR2: MNHEY and SVGAGI. The CDR3 DNA is TGTGCCAGCAGTTCCTATCTCTGGGGGCCTGAAGCTTTCTTT. It encodes CASSSYLWGPEAFF.

In this sample, this clone turned up a few times. CDR3 residues: CASSGQVNTEAFF. Here the CDR3 DNA reads TGTGCCAGCAGCGGACAGGTTAACACTGAAGCTTTCTTT. V usage is TRBV7-9 and J usage is TRBJ1-1, with 7 positions matching TRBD1. The germline V gene has CDR1 SEHNR and CDR2 FQNEAQ (reference sequence). This CDR3 has 13 amino acids. With 5 bases clipped from V and 2 bases from J, the junction kept 2 bases outside the gene matches.

The genes are TRBV7-9 and TRBJ2-7; 9 bases line up with TRBD1. CDR3 length: 15 amino acids. Trimming took 5 bases from V and 4 from J; bases not matched to a gene: 9. Germline V gene lookup returns CDR1 SEHNR and CDR2 FQNEAQ (reference sequence). This chain's CDR3 is CASSDTGGRNYEQYF. CDR3 nucleotides: TGTGCCAGCAGCGATACAGGGGGCCGTAATTACGAGCAGTACTTC.

This sequence joins TRBV2 and TRBJ2-2; TRBD1 matches 10 bases. Germline CDR1 is SNHLY and CDR2 is FYNNEI. J was trimmed by 7 bases and V by 7 bases; bases with no gene match: 9. The CDR3 runs to 15 residues. The CDR3 DNA follows: TGTGCCAGCACACGGACAGGGGGGCTCAGCGGGGAGCTGTTTTTT. Its protein is CASTRTGGLSGELFF. Full variable domain (rest looked up from reference TRBV2 and TRBJ2-2): EPEVTQTPSHQVTQMGQEVILRCVPISNHLYFYWYRQILGQKVEFLVSFYNNEISEKSEIFDDQFSVERPDGSNFTLKIRSTKLEDSAMYFCASTRTGGLSGELFFGEGSRLTVL.

This clone was counted a few times. This rearrangement joins TRBV28 to TRBJ1-2; TRBD1 agrees at 10 bases. From germline, CDR1 is MDHEN and CDR2 SYDVKM. CDR3 size: 16 residues. The V gene end was trimmed by 1 base and the J gene end by 2 bases; junction bases not matched to a gene: 4. CDR3 nucleotides: TGTGCCAGCAGTTTATCTGTGGGACAGGGGAACTATGGCTACACCTTC. Protein product: CASSLSVGQGNYGYTF.

The genes are TRBV18 and TRBJ2-1; 8 bases are shared with TRBD1. With 2 bases clipped from V and 2 bases from J, the junction kept 5 bases outside the gene matches. Germline CDR1 KGHSH, CDR2 LQKENI. The CDR3 covers 16 residues. In DNA, the CDR3 is TGTGCCAGCTCACCATCCAGGGGGCTCCCCTACAATGAGCAGTTCTTC. Protein: CASSPSRGLPYNEQFF.

This clone was detected many times. The rearrangement joins TRBV4-1 to TRBJ2-1; 8 nucleotides line up with TRBD1. The ends lost 0 bases at V and 1 base at J; junction bases unmatched: 5. Germline assignment: CDR1 MGHRA and CDR2 YSYEKL. This CDR3 has 17 residues. CDR3 DNA: TGCGCCAGCAGCCAAGATTTAACAGGGGGATCCTACAATGAGCAGTTCTTC. Its protein product is CASSQDLTGGSYNEQFF.

The CDR3, as DNA: TGTGCCAGTGCAAGTACGGGGGGTCCGATCGATACGCAGTATTTT. Its protein product is CASASTGGPIDTQYF. The V gene is TRBV19, the J gene TRBJ2-3; 7 nucleotides align to TRBD2. The length of the CDR3 is 15 residues. Trimming took 8 bases from V and 6 from J; bases not matched to a gene: 14. Germline CDR1 is LNHDA and CDR2 is SQIVND (reference sequence).

This clone was found a few times. The rearrangement uses TRBV7-9 and TRBJ2-1; 14 bases match TRBD2. V dropped 5 bases and J dropped 15; count of bases not matched to a gene: 3. Looked up from germline, CDR1 is SEHNR and CDR2 is FQNEAQ (reference sequence). The length of the CDR3 is 12 residues. CDR3 sequence: CASSIGTSGRFF. The CDR3 coding sequence is TGTGCCAGCAGCATAGGGACTAGCGGGAGGTTCTTC.

The sample holds a few counts of this clone. J is TRBJ1-2 and V is TRBV20-1; 8 positions match TRBD1. CDR3 length equals 11 residues. V lost 5 bases and J lost 8; bases outside the gene matches: 4. The germline V gene encodes CDR1 DFQATT and CDR2 SNEGSKA (reference sequence). As DNA, the CDR3 is TGCAGTGCTTCCGGGACAGGAGGCTACACCTTC. Protein: CSASGTGGYTF.

This clone was seen a few times. The chain links TRBV10-3 to TRBJ1-5; D gene unclear. Germline V gene lookup returns CDR1 ENHRY and CDR2 SYGVKD. The V and J ends lost 3 bases and 0 bases respectively, with 6 bases between them. This CDR3 spans 14 amino acids. The CDR3 region is CAISDRASNQPQHF. CDR3 nucleotides: TGTGCCATCAGTGACCGAGCTAGCAATCAGCCCCAGCATTTT.

The table lists this clone with a few counts. The rearrangement links TRBV7-8 to TRBJ2-7; 9 bases match TRBD1. Germline V gene sequence: CDR1 SGHVS, CDR2 FQNEAQ. Trimming removed 5 bases from V and 9 bases from J; junction bases left unmatched: 11. This CDR3 has 14 residues. The CDR3 here is CASSPPGQGLAQYF. CDR3 bases: TGTGCCAGCAGCCCCCCGGGACAGGGTCTCGCGCAGTACTTC.

The chain is built from TRBV6-6 and TRBJ2-7; tentatively, D is TRBD1 (7 bases). V lost 6 bases, J lost 0 bases, and 9 bases lay in between. Germline V lookup: CDR1 MNHNY, CDR2 SVGAGI (reference sequence). The CDR3 is 13 amino acids. The CDR3 loop is CASRRDSSYEQYF. The DNA of the CDR3 is TGTGCCAGCAGGCGGGACAGCTCCTACGAGCAGTACTTC.

V and J are TRBV6-5 and TRBJ2-7; a possible D gene is TRBD2 (6 bases). V lost 0 bases to trimming and J lost 5 bases, with 14 bases between them. The CDR3 has 15 residues. Germline assignment: CDR1 MNHEY and CDR2 SVGAGI. The CDR3 protein is CASSYSKWDWDEQYF. The CDR3 nucleotides read TGTGCCAGCAGTTACTCGAAATGGGACTGGGACGAGCAGTACTTC.